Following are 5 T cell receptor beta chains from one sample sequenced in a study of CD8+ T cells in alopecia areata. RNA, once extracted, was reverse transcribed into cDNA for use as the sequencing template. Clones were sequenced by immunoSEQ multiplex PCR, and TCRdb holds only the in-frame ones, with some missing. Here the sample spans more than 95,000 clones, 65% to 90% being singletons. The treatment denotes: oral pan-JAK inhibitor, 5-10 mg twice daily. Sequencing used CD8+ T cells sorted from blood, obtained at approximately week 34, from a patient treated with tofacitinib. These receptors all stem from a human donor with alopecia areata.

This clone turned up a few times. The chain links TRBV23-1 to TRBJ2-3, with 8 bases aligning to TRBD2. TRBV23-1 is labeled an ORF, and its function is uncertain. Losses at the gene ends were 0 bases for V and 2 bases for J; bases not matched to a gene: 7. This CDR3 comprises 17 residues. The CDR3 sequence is CASSQSPGLVITDTQYF. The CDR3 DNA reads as TGCGCCAGCAGTCAATCACCGGGACTAGTAATCACAGATACGCAGTATTTT.

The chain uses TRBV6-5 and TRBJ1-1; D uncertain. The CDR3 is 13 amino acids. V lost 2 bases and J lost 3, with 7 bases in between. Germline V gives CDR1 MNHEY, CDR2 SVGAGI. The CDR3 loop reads CASSYGPYTEAFF. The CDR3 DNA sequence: TGTGCCAGCAGTTACGGGCCGTACACTGAAGCTTTCTTT.

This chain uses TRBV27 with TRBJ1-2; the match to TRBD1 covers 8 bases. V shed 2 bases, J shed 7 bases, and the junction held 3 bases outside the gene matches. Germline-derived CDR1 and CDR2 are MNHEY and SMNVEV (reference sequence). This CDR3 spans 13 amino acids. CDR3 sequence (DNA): TGTGCCAGCAGTTTAGGACAGGGACGTGGCTACACCTTC. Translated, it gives CASSLGQGRGYTF.

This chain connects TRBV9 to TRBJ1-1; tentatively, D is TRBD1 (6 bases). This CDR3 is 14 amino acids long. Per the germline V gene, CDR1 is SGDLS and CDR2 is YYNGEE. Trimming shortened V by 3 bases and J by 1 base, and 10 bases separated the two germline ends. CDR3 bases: TGTGCCAGCAGCGAAATGACAGGGAACACTGAAGCTTTCTTT. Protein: CASSEMTGNTEAFF.

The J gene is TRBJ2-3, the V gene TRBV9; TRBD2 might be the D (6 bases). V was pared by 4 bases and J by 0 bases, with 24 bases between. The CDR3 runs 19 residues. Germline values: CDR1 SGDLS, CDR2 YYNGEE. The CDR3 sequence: CASSPQPGDTAGSTDTQYF. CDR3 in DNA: TGTGCCAGCAGCCCTCAACCGGGAGACACGGCAGGGAGCACAGATACGCAGTATTTT. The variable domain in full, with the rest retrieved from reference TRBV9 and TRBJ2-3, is DSGVTQTPKHLITATGQRVTLRCSPRSGDLSVYWYQQSLDQGLQFLIQYYNGEERAKGNILERFSAQQFPDLHSELNLSSLELGDSALYFCASSPQPGDTAGSTDTQYFGPGTRLTVL.